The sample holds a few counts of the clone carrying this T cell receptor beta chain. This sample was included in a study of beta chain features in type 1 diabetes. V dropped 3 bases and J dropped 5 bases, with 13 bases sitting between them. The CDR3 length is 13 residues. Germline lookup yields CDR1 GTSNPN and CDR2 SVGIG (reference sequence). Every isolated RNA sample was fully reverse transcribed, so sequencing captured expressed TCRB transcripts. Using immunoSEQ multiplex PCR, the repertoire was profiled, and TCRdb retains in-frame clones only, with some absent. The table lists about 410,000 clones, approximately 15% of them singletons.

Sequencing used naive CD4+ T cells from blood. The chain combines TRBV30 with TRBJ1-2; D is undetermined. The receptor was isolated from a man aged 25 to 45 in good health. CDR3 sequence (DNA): TGTGCCTGGAGCCGCAGGACGGTTTATGGCTACACCTTC. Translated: CAWSRRTVYGYTF.